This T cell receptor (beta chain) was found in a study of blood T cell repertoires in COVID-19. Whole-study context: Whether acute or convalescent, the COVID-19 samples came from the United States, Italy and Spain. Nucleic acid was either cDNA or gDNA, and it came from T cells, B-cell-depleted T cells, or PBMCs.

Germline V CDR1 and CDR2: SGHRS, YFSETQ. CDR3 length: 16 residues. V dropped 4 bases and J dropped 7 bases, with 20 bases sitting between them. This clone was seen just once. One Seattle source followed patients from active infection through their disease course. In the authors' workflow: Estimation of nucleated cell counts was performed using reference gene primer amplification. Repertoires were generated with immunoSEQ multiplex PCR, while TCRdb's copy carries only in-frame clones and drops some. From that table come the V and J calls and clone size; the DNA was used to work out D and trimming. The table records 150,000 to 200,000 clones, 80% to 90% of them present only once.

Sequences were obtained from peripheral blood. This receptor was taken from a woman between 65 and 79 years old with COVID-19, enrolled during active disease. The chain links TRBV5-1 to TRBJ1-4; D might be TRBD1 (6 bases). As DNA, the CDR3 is TGCGCCAGCAGCCCGAACACAGGGAACCCCGGTGAAAAACTGTTTTTT. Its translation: CASSPNTGNPGEKLFF.